Sequencing of this T cell receptor beta chain was carried out in a study of blood T cell repertoires in COVID-19. On the study more broadly: Spain, Italy and the United States supplied samples that represented acute and convalescent COVID-19. Sources were T cells, B-cell-depleted T cells, or PBMCs; the material itself was cDNA or gDNA.

The V gene's germline CDR1 is MNHEY and CDR2 SMNVEV (reference sequence). V shed 5 bases, J shed 6 bases, and the junction held 6 bases outside the gene matches. The length of the CDR3 is 15 residues. Produced via immunoSEQ multiplex PCR; TCRdb's table is partial and in-frame only. Of about 190,000 clones in the sample, around 88% were seen once. The chain has TRBV27 and TRBJ2-1; 11 bases agree with TRBD2. The sequenced sample was peripheral blood. The clonotype originates from a woman between 25 and 40 years old with acute or convalescent COVID-19. The CDR3 loop is CASSAGTSGSNEQFF. DNA of the CDR3: TGTGCCAGCAGTGCCGGGACTAGCGGCTCCAATGAGCAGTTCTTC.